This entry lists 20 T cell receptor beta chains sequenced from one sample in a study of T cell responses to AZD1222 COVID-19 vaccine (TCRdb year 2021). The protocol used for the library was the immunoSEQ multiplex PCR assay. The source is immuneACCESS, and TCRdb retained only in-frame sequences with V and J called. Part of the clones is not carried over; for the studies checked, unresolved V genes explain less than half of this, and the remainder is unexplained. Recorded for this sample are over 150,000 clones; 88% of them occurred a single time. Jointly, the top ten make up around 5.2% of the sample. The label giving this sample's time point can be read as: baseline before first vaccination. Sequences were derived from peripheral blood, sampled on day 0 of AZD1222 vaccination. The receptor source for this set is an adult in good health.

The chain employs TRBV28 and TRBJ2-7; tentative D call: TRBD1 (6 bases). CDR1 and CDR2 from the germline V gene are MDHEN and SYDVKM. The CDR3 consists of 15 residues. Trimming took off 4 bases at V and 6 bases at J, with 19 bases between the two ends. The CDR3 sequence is CASSSGQSLPREQYF. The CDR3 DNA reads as TGTGCCAGCAGTTCCGGACAGTCCTTACCCCGCGAGCAGTACTTC. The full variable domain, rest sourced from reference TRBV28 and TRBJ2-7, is DVKVTQSSRYLVKRTGEKVFLECVQDMDHENMFWYRQDPGLGLRLIYFSYDVKMKEKGDIPEGYSVSREKKERFSLILESASTNQTSMYLCASSSGQSLPREQYFGPGTRLTVT.

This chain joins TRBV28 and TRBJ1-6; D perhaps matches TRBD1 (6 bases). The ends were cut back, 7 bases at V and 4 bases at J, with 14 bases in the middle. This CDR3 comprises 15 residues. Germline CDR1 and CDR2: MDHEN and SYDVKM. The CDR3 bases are TGTGCCAGCACCCAAGGAGGGGGGTATAATTCACCCCTCCACTTT. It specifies CASTQGGGYNSPLHF.

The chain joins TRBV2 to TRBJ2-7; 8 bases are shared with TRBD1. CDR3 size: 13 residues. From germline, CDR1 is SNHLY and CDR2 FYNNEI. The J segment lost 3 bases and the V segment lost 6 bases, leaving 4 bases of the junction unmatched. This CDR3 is CASRGQGIYEQYF. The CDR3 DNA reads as TGTGCCAGCAGAGGACAGGGAATCTACGAGCAGTACTTC.

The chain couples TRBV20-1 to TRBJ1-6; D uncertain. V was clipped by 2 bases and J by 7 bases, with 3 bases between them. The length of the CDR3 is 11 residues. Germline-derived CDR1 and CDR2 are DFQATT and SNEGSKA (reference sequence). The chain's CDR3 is CSARWNSPLHF. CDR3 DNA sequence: TGCAGTGCTAGATGGAATTCACCCCTCCACTTT.

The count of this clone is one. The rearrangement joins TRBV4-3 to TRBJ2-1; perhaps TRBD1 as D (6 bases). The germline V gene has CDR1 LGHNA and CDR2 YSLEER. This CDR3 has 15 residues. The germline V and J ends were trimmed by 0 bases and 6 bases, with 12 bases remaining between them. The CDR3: CASSQDGAGANEQFF. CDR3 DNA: TGCGCCAGCAGCCAAGATGGGGCAGGGGCCAATGAGCAGTTCTTC.

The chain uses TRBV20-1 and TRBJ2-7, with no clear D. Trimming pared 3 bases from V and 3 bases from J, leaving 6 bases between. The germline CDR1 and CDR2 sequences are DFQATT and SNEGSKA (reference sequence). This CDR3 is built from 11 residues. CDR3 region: CSASWDYEQYF. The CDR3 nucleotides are TGCAGTGCTAGTTGGGACTACGAGCAGTACTTC.

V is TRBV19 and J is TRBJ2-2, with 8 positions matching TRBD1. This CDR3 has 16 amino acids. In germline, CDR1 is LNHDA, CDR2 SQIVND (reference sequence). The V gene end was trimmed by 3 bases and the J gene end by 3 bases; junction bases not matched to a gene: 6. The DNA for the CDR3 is TGTGCCAGTAGTATGGGGCCAGGGGGCTACACCGGGGAGCTGTTTTTT. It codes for CASSMGPGGYTGELFF.

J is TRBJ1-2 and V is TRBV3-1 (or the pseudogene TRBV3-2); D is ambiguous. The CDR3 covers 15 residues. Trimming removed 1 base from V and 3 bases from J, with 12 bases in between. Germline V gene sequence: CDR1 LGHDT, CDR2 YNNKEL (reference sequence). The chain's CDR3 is CASSQGILADYGYTF. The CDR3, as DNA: TGTGCCAGCAGCCAAGGTATCCTGGCGGACTATGGCTACACCTTC.

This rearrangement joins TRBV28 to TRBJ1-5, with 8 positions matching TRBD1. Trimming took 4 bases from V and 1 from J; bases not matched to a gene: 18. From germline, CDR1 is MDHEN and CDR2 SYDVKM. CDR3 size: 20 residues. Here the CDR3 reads CASSWSSAGGLGLSNQPQHF. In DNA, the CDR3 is TGTGCCAGCAGTTGGAGTTCGGCAGGGGGCCTCGGATTGAGCAATCAGCCCCAGCATTTT. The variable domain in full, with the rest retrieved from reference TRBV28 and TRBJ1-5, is DVKVTQSSRYLVKRTGEKVFLECVQDMDHENMFWYRQDPGLGLRLIYFSYDVKMKEKGDIPEGYSVSREKKERFSLILESASTNQTSMYLCASSWSSAGGLGLSNQPQHFGDGTRLSIL.

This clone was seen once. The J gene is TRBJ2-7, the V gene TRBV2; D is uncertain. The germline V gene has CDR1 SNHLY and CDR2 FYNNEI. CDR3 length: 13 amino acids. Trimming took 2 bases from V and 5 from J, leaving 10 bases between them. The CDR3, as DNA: TGTGCCAGCAGTGAAAGGGATTTCGACGAGCAGTACTTC. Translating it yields CASSERDFDEQYF.

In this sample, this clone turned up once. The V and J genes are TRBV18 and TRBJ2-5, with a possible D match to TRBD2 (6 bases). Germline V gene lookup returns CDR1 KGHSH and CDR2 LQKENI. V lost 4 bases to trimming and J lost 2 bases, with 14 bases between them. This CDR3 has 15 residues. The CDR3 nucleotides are TGTGCCAGCTCACGCGGGACCGAACTTCAAGAGACCCAGTACTTC. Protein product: CASSRGTELQETQYF.

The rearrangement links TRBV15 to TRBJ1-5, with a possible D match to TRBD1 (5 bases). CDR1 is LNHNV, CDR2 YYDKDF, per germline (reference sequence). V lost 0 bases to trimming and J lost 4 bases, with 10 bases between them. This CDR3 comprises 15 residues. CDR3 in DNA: TGTGCCACCAGCAGAGATTTGGGGCTAAATCAGCCCCAGCATTTT. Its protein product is CATSRDLGLNQPQHF.

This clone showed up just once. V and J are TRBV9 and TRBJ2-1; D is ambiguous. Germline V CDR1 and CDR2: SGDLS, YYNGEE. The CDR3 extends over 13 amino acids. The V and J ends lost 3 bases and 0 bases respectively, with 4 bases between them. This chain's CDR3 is CASSGRSYNEQFF. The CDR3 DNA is TGTGCCAGCAGCGGGCGCTCCTACAATGAGCAGTTCTTC.

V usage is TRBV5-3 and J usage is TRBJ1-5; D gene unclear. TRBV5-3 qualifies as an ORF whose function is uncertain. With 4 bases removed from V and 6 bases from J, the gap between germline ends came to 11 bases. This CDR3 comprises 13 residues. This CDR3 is CARSNWTIQPQHF. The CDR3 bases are TGTGCCAGAAGCAACTGGACGATTCAGCCCCAGCATTTT.

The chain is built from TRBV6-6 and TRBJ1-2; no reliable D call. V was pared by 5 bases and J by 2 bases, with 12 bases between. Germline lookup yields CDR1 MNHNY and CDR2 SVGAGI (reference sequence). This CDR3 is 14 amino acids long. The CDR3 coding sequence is TGTGCCAGCAGTGACCCCAAGGTCAACTATGGCTACACCTTC. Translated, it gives CASSDPKVNYGYTF.

CDR3 in amino acids: CATNDRESYQETQYF. DNA of the CDR3: TGTGCCACCAACGACAGGGAGTCGTACCAAGAGACCCAGTACTTC. This sequence joins TRBV15 and TRBJ2-5, with 7 bases that match TRBD1. This CDR3 comprises 15 residues. The germline V gene encodes CDR1 LNHNV and CDR2 YYDKDF (reference sequence). V lost 7 bases and J lost 0; bases outside the gene matches: 8.

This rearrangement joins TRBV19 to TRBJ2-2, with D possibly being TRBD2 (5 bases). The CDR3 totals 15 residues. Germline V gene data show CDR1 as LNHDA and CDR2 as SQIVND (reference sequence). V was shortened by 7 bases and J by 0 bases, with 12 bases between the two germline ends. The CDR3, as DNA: TGTGCCAGTAACCTCGGACTTTCGAACACCGGGGAGCTGTTTTTT. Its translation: CASNLGLSNTGELFF.

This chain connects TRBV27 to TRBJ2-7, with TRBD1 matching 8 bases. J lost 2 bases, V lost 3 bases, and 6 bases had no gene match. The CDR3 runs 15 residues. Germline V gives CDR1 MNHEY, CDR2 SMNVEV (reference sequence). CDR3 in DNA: TGTGCCAGCAGTTTTCTAGGGACAGGACCCTACGAGCAGTACTTC. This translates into CASSFLGTGPYEQYF.

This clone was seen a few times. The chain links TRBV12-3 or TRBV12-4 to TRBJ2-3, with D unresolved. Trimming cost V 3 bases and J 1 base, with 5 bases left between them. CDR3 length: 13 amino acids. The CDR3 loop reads CASSLKGTDTQYF. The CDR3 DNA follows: TGTGCCAGCAGTTTGAAGGGCACAGATACGCAGTATTTT.

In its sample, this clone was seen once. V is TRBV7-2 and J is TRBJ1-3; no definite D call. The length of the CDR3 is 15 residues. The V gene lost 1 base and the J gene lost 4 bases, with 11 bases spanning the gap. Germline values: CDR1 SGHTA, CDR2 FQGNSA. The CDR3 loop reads CASSLGASGGNTIYF. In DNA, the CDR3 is TGTGCCAGCAGCTTAGGAGCCTCGGGCGGAAACACCATATATTTT.